The TCR beta chain under discussion was sequenced for a study of identical twins. Regarding the study as a whole: Cord blood beta clonotypes that were abundant carried fewer insertions, and memory repertoires showed no such trend. Some out-of-frame alpha sequences were shared by twins, and these showed excess low generation probability.

The CDR3 has 15 amino acids. V lost 7 bases to trimming and J lost 6 bases, with 18 bases between them. Template switching, a step in the protocol, added a universal primer site, and cDNA carried unique molecular identifiers. MiXCR was run by TCRdb on the 5' RACE reads, yielding one entry per CDR3 protein. The sample includes roughly 630,000 distinct CDR3 sequences, just over 7% of them seen just once. This clonotype was detected only a few times. Its cognate antigen is unknown. These data also featured in a second study, about yellow fever vaccine responses in identical twins.

The sequenced sample was PBMCs. The source of this sequence is a woman aged 18 to 35 in good health. This chain uses TRBV12-3 or TRBV12-4 with TRBJ2-2; the D gene could be TRBD1 or TRBD2 (5 bases each). As DNA, the CDR3 is TGTGCCAGCACATCCGGGACGAATGCGGCCGGGGAGCTGTTTTTT. Residues: CASTSGTNAAGELFF.